These 3 T cell receptor beta chains came from one sample sequenced in a study of T cell responses to AZD1222 COVID-19 vaccine. Libraries were prepared by immunoSEQ multiplex PCR; TCRdb keeps only in-frame clonotypes and omits some of them. There are about 97,000 clones in the sample; 86% occur only once, and about 1.5% lies in the top ten. The sample consisted of peripheral blood, taken on day 0 of AZD1222 vaccination. The receptor set was obtained from an adult in good health.

The rearrangement links TRBV7-9 to TRBJ2-1, with D perhaps matching TRBD1 or TRBD2 (6 bases each). There are 18 residues in the CDR3. The V and J ends lost 1 base and 1 base respectively, with 17 bases between them. The germline V gene has CDR1 SEHNR and CDR2 FQNEAQ (reference sequence). DNA for the CDR3: TGTGCCAGCAGCTTAGTAGTAGCGAGGAGGGGGTCCTACAATGAGCAGTTCTTC. This sequence encodes CASSLVVARRGSYNEQFF. Together with reference TRBV7-9 and TRBJ2-1, the CDR3 gives the full variable domain: DTGVSQNPRHKITKRGQNVTFRCDPISEHNRLYWYRQTLGQGPEFLTYFQNEAQLEKSRLLSDRFSAERPKGSFSTLEIQRTEQGDSAMYLCASSLVVARRGSYNEQFFGPGTRLTVL.

The chain uses TRBV29-1 and TRBJ1-2, with TRBD1 as a possible D gene (6 bases). The germline V gene has CDR1 SQVTM and CDR2 ANQGSEA. Trimming left V 3 bases short and J 7 bases short, with 15 bases between. The CDR3 has 13 amino acids. Here the CDR3 DNA reads TGCAGCGTTGATCTGACAGGATGGAGTGGCTACACCTTC. This codes for CSVDLTGWSGYTF.

This chain connects TRBV28 to TRBJ1-1; no definite D call. Germline V gene lookup returns CDR1 MDHEN and CDR2 SYDVKM. Trimming took off 4 bases at V and 6 bases at J, with 9 bases between the two ends. There are 12 residues in the CDR3. This chain's CDR3 is CASSYGVSEAFF. DNA of the CDR3: TGTGCCAGCAGTTATGGGGTCTCTGAAGCTTTCTTT.